This note documents a single T cell receptor beta chain sequence. Its target is not known. The CDR3 extends over 16 amino acids. Trimming took 3 bases from V and 2 from J; bases not matched to a gene: 7. Per germline, CDR1 SNHLY and CDR2 FYNNEI. This sample is part of a study of T cells in Graves' hyperthyroidism and ophthalmopathy. Broader study findings: Ophthalmopathy was model-predicted a median about six months pre-onset.

RNA transcripts were the template for amplifying TCR beta CDR3 regions. HTBI primers were employed in a first-round RT-PCR of the TCR CDR3. A single record per CDR3 protein comes from TCRdb applying MiXCR to the multiplex PCR reads. The sample lists approximately 640,000 distinct CDR3 sequences, just under 45% seen once, with about 7% in the top ten. The V call is TRBV2, the J call TRBJ1-1; 9 bases match TRBD1. Material for sequencing was peripheral blood or thyroid tissue (not recorded which). The sequence was collected from an adult man with Graves' disease, either hyperthyroidism or ophthalmopathy (not recorded which). The CDR3 region has the DNA TGTGCCAGCAGTGAGGGGACAGGGTGGGATAACACTGAAGCTTTCTTT. Protein: CASSEGTGWDNTEAFF.